Listed here are 32 T cell receptor beta chains from one sample, sequenced in a study of blood T cell repertoires in COVID-19. The table came from immunoSEQ multiplex PCR; TCRdb's copy has only in-frame clones and leaves some out. The table has about 330,000 clones, around 82% seen once. Input material: peripheral blood. These receptors originate from a woman aged 50 to 60 with acute or convalescent COVID-19.

The chain combines TRBV6-4 with TRBJ2-2, with 9 bases aligning to TRBD1. Germline V gives CDR1 MRHNA, CDR2 SNTAGT. V shed 10 bases, J shed 5 bases, and the junction held 8 bases outside the gene matches. This CDR3 comprises 14 residues. This CDR3 is CATRGQGRTGELFF. The CDR3 nucleotides are TGTGCCACCAGAGGACAGGGGAGAACCGGGGAGCTGTTTTTT.

The chain combines TRBV7-6 with TRBJ1-1; D is unclear. The germline gives CDR1 SGHVS, CDR2 FNYEAQ. The CDR3 is 13 residues long. V was cut by 2 bases and J by 0 bases, with 4 bases left in between. CDR3 nucleotide sequence: TGTGCCAGCAGCTTATATGTGAACACTGAAGCTTTCTTT. Its translation: CASSLYVNTEAFF.

The gene calls are TRBV27 and TRBJ1-2, with D perhaps matching TRBD1 (6 bases). This CDR3 spans 14 amino acids. Germline CDR1 and CDR2: MNHEY and SMNVEV (reference sequence). Trimming removed 5 bases at V and 7 bases at J, with 17 bases between. The CDR3 spells CASSPHEQGRGYTF. The CDR3 DNA reads TGTGCCAGCAGTCCACACGAACAGGGCCGTGGCTACACCTTC.

The chain links TRBV7-2 to TRBJ1-5, with D perhaps TRBD1 (5 bases). Germline V gene lookup returns CDR1 SGHTA and CDR2 FQGNSA. V gave up 8 bases and J gave up 4 bases, with 15 bases separating them. The CDR3 extends over 14 amino acids. The CDR3 reads CASGVGHVNQPQHF. The CDR3 bases are TGTGCCAGCGGAGTAGGACACGTTAATCAGCCCCAGCATTTT.

The chain employs TRBV18 and TRBJ2-1, with TRBD2 as a possible D gene (6 bases). V lost 6 bases to trimming and J lost 9 bases, with 18 bases between them. The germline V gene has CDR1 KGHSH and CDR2 LQKENI. This CDR3 has 14 amino acids. CDR3 nucleotide sequence: TGTGCCAGCTCTCCCACCACTAGCTACGGTGAGCAGTTCTTC. Residues: CASSPTTSYGEQFF.

The CDR3 spells CASNYPPGQGNTGELFF. The CDR3 DNA reads as TGTGCCAGCAACTACCCCCCGGGACAGGGGAACACCGGGGAGCTGTTTTTT. The gene calls are TRBV2 and TRBJ2-2, with 9 nucleotides matching TRBD1. The CDR3 has 17 residues. Looked up from germline, CDR1 is SNHLY and CDR2 is FYNNEI. After removal of 7 bases from V and 1 base from J, the junction contained 10 bases not matched to a gene.

This chain connects TRBV12-3 or TRBV12-4 to TRBJ1-2; D is unclear. This CDR3 contains 12 residues. Trimming removed 6 bases at V and 6 bases at J, with 11 bases between. CDR3 nucleotide sequence: TGTGCCAGCAGCCCGGGTGCCCATGGCTACACCTTC. Amino acids: CASSPGAHGYTF.

This clone has just one count. The genes are TRBV12-3 or TRBV12-4 and TRBJ1-6; D is undetermined. V shed 6 bases and J shed 5 bases, with 8 bases lying between them. The CDR3 covers 13 residues. CDR3 bases: TGTGCCAGCAGCGGGGAGGATAATTCACCCCTCCACTTT. It encodes CASSGEDNSPLHF.

The V gene is TRBV24-1, the J gene TRBJ2-7; TRBD2 matches 11 bases. The CDR3 runs 16 residues. The V gene end was trimmed by 3 bases and the J gene end by 2 bases; junction bases not matched to a gene: 5. Germline assignment: CDR1 KGHDR and CDR2 SFDVKD. Here the CDR3 DNA reads TGTGCCACCAGTGATCGGGGGACTAGCGGAACCTACGAGCAGTACTTC. Its translation: CATSDRGTSGTYEQYF.

The table lists this clone with a few counts. The chain recombines TRBV11-2 with TRBJ1-1, with TRBD1 identical over 10 bases. Germline V CDR1 and CDR2: SGHAT, FQNNGV. V lost 5 bases and J lost 5; bases outside the gene matches: 8. The CDR3 runs to 15 residues. The CDR3 DNA reads as TGTGCCAGCAGCCCAGACAGGGGGCTGGGTACTGAAGCTTTCTTT. Amino acids: CASSPDRGLGTEAFF. Based on the CDR3 plus reference TRBV11-2 and TRBJ1-1, the full variable domain is EAGVAQSPRYKIIEKRQSVAFWCNPISGHATLYWYQQILGQGPKLLIQFQNNGVVDDSQLPKDRFSAERLKGVDSTLKIQPAKLEDSAVYLCASSPDRGLGTEAFFGQGTRLTVV.

The rearrangement uses TRBV19 and TRBJ1-4, with TRBD1 matching 8 bases. Losses at the gene ends were 4 bases for V and 8 bases for J; bases not matched to a gene: 9. This CDR3 is built from 15 residues. Germline values: CDR1 LNHDA, CDR2 SQIVND (reference sequence). CDR3 sequence reads: CASSTSDRAREKLFF. The CDR3 bases are TGTGCCAGTAGTACCTCGGACAGGGCCCGGGAAAAACTGTTTTTT.

Notes on this clone: At the DNA level, this CDR3 is encoded by other sequences in the same sample as well. V is TRBV3-1 (or the pseudogene TRBV3-2) and J is TRBJ1-2; D not resolved. This CDR3 region has 13 residues. Per the germline V gene, CDR1 is LGHDT and CDR2 is YNNKEL (reference sequence). Trimming removed 1 base at V and 2 bases at J, with 5 bases between. CDR3 sequence (DNA): TGTGCCAGCAGCCAAGGGCAGAACTATGGCTACACCTTC. It yields the protein CASSQGQNYGYTF.

The V call is TRBV4-2, the J call TRBJ1-6, with 10 bases identical to TRBD1. The CDR3 totals 16 residues. V dropped 4 bases and J dropped 7; count of bases not matched to a gene: 7. Germline CDR1 LGHNA, CDR2 YNFKEQ. CDR3 DNA sequence: TGTGCCAGCAGCCCGGATCCGGGACAGGGGAATTCACCCCTCCACTTT. As protein: CASSPDPGQGNSPLHF.

V gene TRBV28 combines with J gene TRBJ2-7; TRBD2 matches at 10 bases. Per the germline V gene, CDR1 is MDHEN and CDR2 is SYDVKM. CDR3 length equals 15 residues. V lost 6 bases and J lost 3; bases outside the gene matches: 8. The CDR3 sequence: CASSARTSGDYEQYF. The CDR3 region has the DNA TGTGCCAGCAGCGCCCGAACTAGCGGGGACTACGAGCAGTACTTC. Variable domain in full (rest from reference TRBV28 and TRBJ2-7): DVKVTQSSRYLVKRTGEKVFLECVQDMDHENMFWYRQDPGLGLRLIYFSYDVKMKEKGDIPEGYSVSREKKERFSLILESASTNQTSMYLCASSARTSGDYEQYFGPGTRLTVT.

This clone was detected only once. The chain has TRBV2 and TRBJ1-5; D remains ambiguous. V was pared by 2 bases and J by 5 bases, with 7 bases between. Germline V gene data show CDR1 as SNHLY and CDR2 as FYNNEI. The CDR3 runs to 13 residues. The CDR3 reads CASSEQADQPQHF. The DNA of the CDR3 is TGTGCCAGCAGTGAACAGGCCGATCAGCCCCAGCATTTT.

This clone was found a few times. V usage is TRBV24-1 and J usage is TRBJ1-5; 12 nucleotides align to TRBD1. The CDR3 totals 17 residues. With 4 bases clipped from V and 8 bases from J, the junction kept 11 bases outside the gene matches. CDR1 and CDR2 (germline): KGHDR, SFDVKD. CDR3 sequence: CATSDPGQGALFEPQHF. DNA of the CDR3: TGTGCCACCAGTGACCCGGGACAGGGGGCCTTATTCGAGCCCCAGCATTTT.

V is TRBV6-6 and J is TRBJ1-3; D ambiguous. Deletions cut 4 bases from V and 4 bases from J, with 5 bases between. CDR3 length equals 12 residues. Germline V gene sequence: CDR1 MNHNY, CDR2 SVGAGI (reference sequence). CDR3 bases: TGTGCCAGCAGTTTACTCGGAAACACCATATATTTT. Protein: CASSLLGNTIYF.

The sample holds many counts of this clone. The chain carries TRBV28 and TRBJ2-2; TRBD2 might be the D (6 bases). The CDR3 has 16 residues. Germline V gene data show CDR1 as MDHEN and CDR2 as SYDVKM. The ends were cut back, 2 bases at V and 2 bases at J, with 12 bases in the middle. CDR3 protein: CASSLAGSTNTGELFF. The CDR3 DNA follows: TGTGCCAGCAGTTTAGCGGGGAGCACTAACACCGGGGAGCTGTTTTTT.

The chain uses TRBV11-2 and TRBJ1-1, with 7 positions matching TRBD1. Germline assignment: CDR1 SGHAT and CDR2 FQNNGV. V shed 5 bases and J 9 bases; nucleotides not matched to a gene: 6. The CDR3 covers 12 residues. The CDR3 is CASSIQGRQAFF. The CDR3 DNA sequence: TGTGCCAGCAGCATACAGGGGCGACAAGCTTTCTTT.

The chain combines TRBV5-1 with TRBJ1-1; TRBD1 agrees at 8 bases. V was pared by 4 bases and J by 3 bases, with 8 bases of the junction left unmatched. CDR3 size: 15 residues. Per germline, CDR1 SGHRS and CDR2 YFSETQ. DNA for the CDR3: TGCGCCAGCAGCGGTAAGGACAGGGATGACACTGAAGCTTTCTTT. Protein product: CASSGKDRDDTEAFF.

The chain employs TRBV2 and TRBJ2-2; D is unresolved. This CDR3 spans 13 amino acids. V was cut by 1 base and J by 4 bases, with 4 bases left in between. Per germline, CDR1 SNHLY and CDR2 FYNNEI. CDR3 bases: TGTGCCAGCAGTGAAGAGCTCACCGGGGAGCTGTTTTTT. This encodes CASSEELTGELFF.

The chain carries TRBV19 and TRBJ1-5; no definite D call. V lost 7 bases and J 6 bases, leaving 13 bases between the germline ends. Per germline, CDR1 LNHDA and CDR2 SQIVND (reference sequence). The CDR3 totals 13 residues. CDR3 residues: CASMGGNGQPQHF. CDR3 sequence (DNA): TGTGCCAGTATGGGAGGAAACGGTCAGCCCCAGCATTTT.

The genes are TRBV11-2 and TRBJ2-5; TRBD1 matches 7 bases. The CDR3 extends over 16 amino acids. CDR1 and CDR2 from the germline V gene are SGHAT and FQNNGV. Losses at the gene ends were 4 bases for V and 7 bases for J; bases not matched to a gene: 15. The CDR3 loop reads CASSSPKGQVEMTQYF. The CDR3 DNA sequence: TGTGCCAGCAGCTCCCCTAAAGGACAGGTGGAAATGACCCAGTACTTC.

The genes are TRBV19 and TRBJ2-5, with D possibly TRBD1 on 6 matching bases. Germline CDR1 LNHDA, CDR2 SQIVND (reference sequence). The CDR3 length is 15 residues. V gave up 5 bases and J gave up 2 bases, with 15 bases separating them. Written as DNA, the CDR3 is TGTGCCAGTAGTCCGTGGACAGATACTCAAGAGACCCAGTACTTC. Translated, it gives CASSPWTDTQETQYF.

V is TRBV5-4 and J is TRBJ2-7, with TRBD2 identical over 11 bases. There are 16 residues in the CDR3. The V gene end was trimmed by 4 bases and the J gene end by 2 bases; junction bases not matched to a gene: 8. The germline V gene encodes CDR1 SGHNT and CDR2 YYREEE (reference sequence). In nucleotides, the CDR3 is TGTGCCAGCAGCCCCGATTATAGCGGGAGGGCCTACGAGCAGTACTTC. Translating it yields CASSPDYSGRAYEQYF.

The chain couples TRBV20-1 to TRBJ1-5; D possibly corresponds to TRBD1 (6 bases). V was trimmed by 8 bases and J by 5 bases, leaving 10 bases between them. Germline values: CDR1 DFQATT, CDR2 SNEGSKA (reference sequence). The CDR3 covers 11 residues. CDR3 in DNA: TGCAGTCTCAGGGGTTATCAGCCCCAGCATTTT. Translated, it gives CSLRGYQPQHF.

The chain links TRBV4-1 to TRBJ2-4, with TRBD2 matching 10 bases. Trimming removed 0 bases from V and 6 bases from J; junction bases left unmatched: 2. From germline, CDR1 is MGHRA and CDR2 YSYEKL. This CDR3 is 15 amino acids long. The CDR3 protein is CASSQEASGGNIQYF. CDR3 DNA sequence: TGCGCCAGCAGCCAAGAGGCTAGCGGGGGAAACATTCAGTACTTC.

The chain carries TRBV5-1 and TRBJ1-1, with 8 bases that match TRBD1. V dropped 1 base and J dropped 3; count of bases not matched to a gene: 5. Looked up from germline, CDR1 is SGHRS and CDR2 is YFSETQ. This CDR3 has 15 amino acids. The CDR3 DNA is TGCGCCAGCAGCTTGCCCGGGACAGGTCACACTGAAGCTTTCTTT. The encoded protein is CASSLPGTGHTEAFF.

This CDR3 is CASSNINRGNEQFF. The CDR3 nucleotides are TGCGCCAGCAGCAACATTAACAGGGGCAATGAGCAGTTCTTC. The chain uses TRBV4-1 and TRBJ2-1, with 7 bases that match TRBD1. This CDR3 has 14 residues. The trim removed 5 bases at V and 6 bases at J, leaving 7 bases unmatched. From germline, CDR1 is MGHRA and CDR2 YSYEKL.

This rearrangement joins TRBV5-1 to TRBJ1-1, with TRBD1 matching over 10 bases. CDR1 is SGHRS, CDR2 YFSETQ, per germline. There are 17 residues in the CDR3. With V trimmed by 0 bases and J by 1 base, 6 bases remained unmatched. The CDR3, as DNA: TGCGCCAGCAGCTTGGATGGGACAGGGGCCCCGAACACTGAAGCTTTCTTT. This codes for CASSLDGTGAPNTEAFF.

This clone appeared a few times. The chain is built from TRBV9 and TRBJ2-2; 7 bases align to TRBD1. Germline loops: CDR1 SGDLS, CDR2 YYNGEE. The CDR3 length is 14 residues. Trimming at V came to 0 bases and at J to 8 bases, leaving 4 bases not matched to a gene. Here the CDR3 reads CASSVGQGSGELFF. The CDR3 bases are TGTGCCAGCAGCGTAGGACAGGGATCAGGGGAGCTGTTTTTT.

This clone was seen only once. The chain couples TRBV6-5 to TRBJ2-5; maybe TRBD1 (5 bases). V was pared by 4 bases and J by 1 base, with 16 bases between. Germline V lookup: CDR1 MNHEY, CDR2 SVGAGI. The CDR3 has 16 amino acids. The CDR3 protein is CASSSSRRGVQETQYF. The CDR3 DNA is TGTGCCAGCAGTTCCTCCCGAAGGGGCGTCCAAGAGACCCAGTACTTC.